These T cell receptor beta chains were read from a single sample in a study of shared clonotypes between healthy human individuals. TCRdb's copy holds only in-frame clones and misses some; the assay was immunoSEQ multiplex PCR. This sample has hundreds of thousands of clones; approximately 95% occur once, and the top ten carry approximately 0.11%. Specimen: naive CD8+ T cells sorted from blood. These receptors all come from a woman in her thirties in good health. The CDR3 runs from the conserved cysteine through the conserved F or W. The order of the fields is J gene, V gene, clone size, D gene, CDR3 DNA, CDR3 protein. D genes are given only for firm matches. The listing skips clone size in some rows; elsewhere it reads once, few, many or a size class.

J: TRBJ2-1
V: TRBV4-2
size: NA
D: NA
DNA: TGTGCCAGCAGCCAAGGCAGGACTATATACAATGAGCAGTTCTTC
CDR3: CASSQGRTIYNEQFF

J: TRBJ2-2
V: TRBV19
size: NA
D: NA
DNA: TGTGCCAGTAGTGCCCCACTATCCGGGGTCTCATCGGAGGTGAACACCGGGGAGCTGTTTTTT
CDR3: CASSAPLSGVSSEVNTGELFF

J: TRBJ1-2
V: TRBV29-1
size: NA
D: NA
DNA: TGCAGCGTTGAAGACGGCAGGGAGGGGGATGGCTACACCTTC
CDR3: CSVEDGREGDGYTF

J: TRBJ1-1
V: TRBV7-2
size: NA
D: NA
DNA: TGTGCCAGCAGCTTAAGGACAGCCCCGAGGGATGAAGCTTTCTTT
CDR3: CASSLRTAPRDEAFF

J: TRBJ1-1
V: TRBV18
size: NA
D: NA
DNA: TGTGCCAGCTCACCAACGAACACTGAAGCTTTCTTT
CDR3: CASSPTNTEAFF

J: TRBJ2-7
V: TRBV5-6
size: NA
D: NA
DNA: TGTGCCAGCACCCTATTAGAGGACTACGAGCAGTACTTC
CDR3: CASTLLEDYEQYF

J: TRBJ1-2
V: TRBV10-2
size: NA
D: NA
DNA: TGCGCCAGCAGTGAGTTGAAGGGACCCGCTAACTATGGCTACACCTTC
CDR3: CASSELKGPANYGYTF

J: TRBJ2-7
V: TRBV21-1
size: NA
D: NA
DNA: TGTGCCAGCAGGTCACGGTCGCCTAGCGGAAGCTCCTACGAGCAGTACTTC
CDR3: CASRSRSPSGSSYEQYF

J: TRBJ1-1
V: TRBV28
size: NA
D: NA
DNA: TGTGCCAGCAGTTTGTCTGAGGGCTGGTCATCCACTGAAGCTTTCTTT
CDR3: CASSLSEGWSSTEAFF

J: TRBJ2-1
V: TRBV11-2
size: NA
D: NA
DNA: TGTGCCAGCAGCTTATGGGATGATGAGCAGTTCTTC
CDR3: CASSLWDDEQFF

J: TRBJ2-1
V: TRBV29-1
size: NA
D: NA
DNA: TGCAGCGTCCCCCTAGGGCTACCTACCAATGAGCAGTTCTTC
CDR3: CSVPLGLPTNEQFF

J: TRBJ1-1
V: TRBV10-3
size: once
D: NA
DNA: TGTGCCATCAGTGAGATTCAGGGGACGAACACTGAAGCTTTCTTT
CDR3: CAISEIQGTNTEAFF

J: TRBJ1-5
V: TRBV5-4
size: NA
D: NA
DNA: TGTGCCAGCAGCTTGGACGGGGATAGCAATCAGCCCCAGCATTTT
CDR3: CASSLDGDSNQPQHF

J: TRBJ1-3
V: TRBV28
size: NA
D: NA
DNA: TGTGCCAGCAACCGGGACGCGGGGCTGGCTGGAAACACCATATATTTT
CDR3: CASNRDAGLAGNTIYF

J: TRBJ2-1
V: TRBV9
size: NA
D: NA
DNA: TGTGCCAGCAGCGTAGCGGTGAGCTCCTACAATGAGCAGTTCTTC
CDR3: CASSVAVSSYNEQFF

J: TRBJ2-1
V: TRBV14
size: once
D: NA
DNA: TGTGCCAGCAGCCAAGAGAGAGATGAGCAGTTCTTC
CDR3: CASSQERDEQFF

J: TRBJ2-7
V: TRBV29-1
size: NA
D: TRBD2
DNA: TGCAGCGTTGTGACTAGCGGAACCTACGAGCAGTACTTC
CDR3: CSVVTSGTYEQYF

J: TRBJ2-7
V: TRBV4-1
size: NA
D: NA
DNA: TGCGCCAGCAGCCCCTCGGACACCGTCTACGAGCAGTACTTC
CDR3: CASSPSDTVYEQYF

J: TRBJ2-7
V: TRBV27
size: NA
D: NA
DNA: TGTGCCAGCAGTCCCTCCCTGGGGGGGGCGGCCTACGAGCAGTACTTC
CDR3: CASSPSLGGAAYEQYF

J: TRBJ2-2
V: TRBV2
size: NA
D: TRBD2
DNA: TGTGCCAGCAGTGAAGAAGCGGGAGGCCTCGGGGAGCTGTTTTTT
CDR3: CASSEEAGGLGELFF

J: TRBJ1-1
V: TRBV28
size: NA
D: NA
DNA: TGTGCCAGCAGTTTTTCACTGAACACTGAAGCTTTCTTT
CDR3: CASSFSLNTEAFF

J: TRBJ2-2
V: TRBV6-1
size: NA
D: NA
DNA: TGTGCCAGCAGCGAGCGTAGTACCGGGGAGCTGTTTTTT
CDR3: CASSERSTGELFF

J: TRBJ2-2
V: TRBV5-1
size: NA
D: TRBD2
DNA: TGCGCCAGCAGCCTAGGGACTAGCGGGTTCACCGGGGAGCTGTTTTTT
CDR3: CASSLGTSGFTGELFF

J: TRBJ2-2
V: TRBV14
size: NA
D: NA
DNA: TGTGCCAGCAGCCCATCGAGCGGGGAGCTGTTTTTT
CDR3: CASSPSSGELFF

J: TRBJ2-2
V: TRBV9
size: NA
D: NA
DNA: TGTGCCAGCCGCTCCCGTACCGGGGAGCTGTTTTTT
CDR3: CASRSRTGELFF

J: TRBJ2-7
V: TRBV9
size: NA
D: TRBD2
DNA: TGTGCCAGCAGCGTAGCGGGCGGGAGTGGTCACGAGCAGTACTTC
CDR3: CASSVAGGSGHEQYF

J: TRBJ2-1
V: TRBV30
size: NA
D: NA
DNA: TGTGCCTGGAGGGGCGTTAGCTCCTACAATGAGCAGTTCTTC
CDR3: CAWRGVSSYNEQFF

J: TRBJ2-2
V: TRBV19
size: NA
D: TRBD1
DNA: TGTGCCAGTAGTAGCTCCCCTCTCAGGGGGTTGACCGGGGAGCTGTTTTTT
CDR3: CASSSSPLRGLTGELFF

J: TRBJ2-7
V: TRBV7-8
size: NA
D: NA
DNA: TGTGCCAGCAGCCCGGACAGTTACGAGGGGTACTTC
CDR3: CASSPDSYEGYF

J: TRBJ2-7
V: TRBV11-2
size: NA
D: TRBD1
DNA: TGTGCCAGCAGCTCACCGGGACAGGGTCTTTACGAGCAGTACTTC
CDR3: CASSSPGQGLYEQYF

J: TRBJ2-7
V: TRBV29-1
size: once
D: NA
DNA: TGCAGCGTCGGGGGCCAGCATGTGGGGAGATACGAGCAGTACTTC
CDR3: CSVGGQHVGRYEQYF

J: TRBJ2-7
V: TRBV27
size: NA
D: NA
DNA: TGTGCCAGCAGCCCCGGCACCTACGAGCAGTACTTC
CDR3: CASSPGTYEQYF

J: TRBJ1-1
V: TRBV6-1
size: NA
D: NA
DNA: TGTGCCAGCAGTGAAGCGCGGGACACTGAAGCTTTCTTT
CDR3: CASSEARDTEAFF

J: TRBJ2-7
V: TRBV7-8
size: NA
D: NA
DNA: TGTGCCAGCAGCTTATCCCCTCAAGGGTACGAGCAGTACTTC
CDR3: CASSLSPQGYEQYF

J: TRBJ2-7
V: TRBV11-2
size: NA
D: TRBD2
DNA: TGTGCCAGCAGCTTAAAGGGCGGGAGGCGGTACGAGCAGTACTTC
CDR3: CASSLKGGRRYEQYF

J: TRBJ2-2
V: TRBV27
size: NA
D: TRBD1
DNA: TGTGCCAGCAGACTAGGGCCGCAGGGGGCCTCCGGGGAGCTGTTTTTT
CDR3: CASRLGPQGASGELFF

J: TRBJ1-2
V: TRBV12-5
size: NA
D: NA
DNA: TGTGCTAGTGGTTTGGGCGGCGGACTCTATGGCTACACCTTC
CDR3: CASGLGGGLYGYTF

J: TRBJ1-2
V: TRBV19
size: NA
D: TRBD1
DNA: TGTGCCAGTAGTCCCACCTTCCCGGGACAGGGCGAGTTTGGCTACACCTTC
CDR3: CASSPTFPGQGEFGYTF

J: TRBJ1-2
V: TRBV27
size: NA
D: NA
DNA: TGTGCCAGCAGTCAAGGGTTCGGTGGGAACTATGGCTACACCTTC
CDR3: CASSQGFGGNYGYTF

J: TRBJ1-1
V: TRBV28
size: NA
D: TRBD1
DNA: TGTGCCAGCGGACCGACAGGGGACTTCACTGAAGCTTTCTTT
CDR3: CASGPTGDFTEAFF

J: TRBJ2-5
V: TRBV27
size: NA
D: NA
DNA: TGTGCCAGCAGTGGACAGATCCAAGAGACCCAGTACTTC
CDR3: CASSGQIQETQYF

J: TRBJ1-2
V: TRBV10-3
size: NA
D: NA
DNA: TGTGCCATCAGTGCCGGCAGACTTATTAACTATGGCTACACCTTC
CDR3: CAISAGRLINYGYTF

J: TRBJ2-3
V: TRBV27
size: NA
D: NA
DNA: TGTGCCAGCAGTTTCTCAGGAGGCACAGATACGCAGTATTTT
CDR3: CASSFSGGTDTQYF

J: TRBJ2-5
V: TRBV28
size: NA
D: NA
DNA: TGTGCCAGCAGTTTATTCGGGGTAGCGGAACAAGAGACCCAGTACTTC
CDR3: CASSLFGVAEQETQYF

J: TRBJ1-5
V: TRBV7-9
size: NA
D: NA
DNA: TGTGCCAGCAGCCCGGACGTAACCCCTCAGCCCCAGCATTTT
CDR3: CASSPDVTPQPQHF

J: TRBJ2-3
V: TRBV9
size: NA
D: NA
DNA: TGTGCCAGCAGCGTAGAGGGACGAGGTTTCACAGATACGCAGTATTTT
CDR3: CASSVEGRGFTDTQYF

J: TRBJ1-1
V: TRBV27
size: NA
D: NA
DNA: TGTGCCAGCCAAAGGGGTATGAACACTGAAGCTTTCTTT
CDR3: CASQRGMNTEAFF

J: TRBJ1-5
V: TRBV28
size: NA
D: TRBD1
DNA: TGTGCCAGCAGTTTATCAGGGGGAAATCAGCCCCAGCATTTT
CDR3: CASSLSGGNQPQHF

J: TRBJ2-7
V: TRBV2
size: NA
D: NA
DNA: TGTGCCAGCAGCTTAGGGCAGACCTACGAGCAGTACTTC
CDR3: CASSLGQTYEQYF

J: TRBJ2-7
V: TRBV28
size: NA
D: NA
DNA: TGTGCCAGCAGTTTGTCCAGGGACCAAGTAGAGCCCTACGAGCAGTACTTC
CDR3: CASSLSRDQVEPYEQYF

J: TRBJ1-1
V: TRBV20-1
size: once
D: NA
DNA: TGCAGTGCTAGGGAGACAGAAGCTTTCTTT
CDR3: CSARETEAFF

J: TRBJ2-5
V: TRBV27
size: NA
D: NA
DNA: TGTGCCAGCAGTTTATCGGGTTGGGAGACCCAGTACTTC
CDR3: CASSLSGWETQYF

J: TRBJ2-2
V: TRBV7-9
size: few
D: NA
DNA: TGTGCCAGCAGGGAGCAGGGATTGAACACCGGGGAGCTGTTTTTT
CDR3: CASREQGLNTGELFF

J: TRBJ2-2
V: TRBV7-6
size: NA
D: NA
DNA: TGTGCCAGCAGCTTAGAGGCGGAGCCGCTGTTTTTT
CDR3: CASSLEAEPLFF